Shown below are 14 T cell receptor beta chains from a single sample sequenced in a study of tumor-infiltrating lymphocytes in primary liver carcinoma. For blood RNA, unsorted whole blood served as the source, and germline DNA was extracted too. TCR beta cDNA was reverse-transcribed from 400 to 500 ng of total RNA. The reaction used a constant-region primer and ProtoScript II reverse transcriptase. Employing slightly modified ARM-PCR, three nested multiplex PCR rounds were run, and these gave rise to the TCR beta libraries. TRBV1-TRBV30 forward primers and a C-beta reverse primer were used in the first two PCR rounds, which each ran for about 10 cycles. One entry per CDR3 protein, called by TCRdb with MiXCR from the multiplex PCR reads. The sample lists 300,000 to 400,000 distinct CDR3 sequences, less than 70% occurring once. Material for sequencing was peripheral blood. The receptors derive from a middle-aged man with primary liver carcinoma and hepatitis B virus infection.

On this clonotype itself: A much larger clone differs by one base, so this may be a read error. The gene calls are TRBV29-1 and TRBJ2-2, with D perhaps TRBD2 (6 bases). CDR1 is SQVTM and CDR2 is ANQGSEA in the germline V gene. This CDR3 is built from 14 residues. For the CDR3, the DNA is TGCAGCGTTCTCAGCCTCAGTGCCACCGGGGGGCTGTTTTTT. Its protein is CSVLSLSATGGLFF.

The genes are TRBV11-2 and TRBJ2-3; 10 nucleotides line up with TRBD2. The CDR3 is 15 amino acids. V dropped 3 bases and J dropped 6; count of bases not matched to a gene: 6. Germline V CDR1 and CDR2: SGHAT, FQNNGV. CDR3: CASSLQWGLADTQYF. The CDR3 region has the DNA TGTGCCAGCAGCTTGCAATGGGGACTAGCGGATACGCAGTATTTT.

This clonotype has a count of ten or more. V usage is TRBV11-2 and J usage is TRBJ2-5, with TRBD1 identical over 8 bases. V lost 2 bases, J lost 4 bases, and 6 bases stayed unmatched. The CDR3 loop spans 15 amino acids. CDR1 is SGHAT and CDR2 is FQNNGV in the germline V gene. The CDR3 protein is CASSLSGTGRETQYF. The CDR3 DNA follows: TGTGCCAGCAGCTTATCCGGGACAGGCCGAGAGACCCAGTACTTC.

This clonotype turned up a few times. A much larger clone differs from this one at a single base, so this may be a read error. This is likely a read error, given that the CDR3 carries no conserved phenylalanine or tryptophan at its end. The V and J genes are TRBV29-1 and TRBJ1-1, with D perhaps TRBD1 (6 bases). Germline V lookup: CDR1 SQVTM, CDR2 ANQGSEA. The CDR3 is made up of 12 amino acids. With 7 bases removed from V and 5 bases from J, the gap between germline ends came to 14 bases. The DNA for the CDR3 is TGCAGCGGGCTTTGGGGGGCGACTGAAGCTTTCTCT. Protein: CSGLWGATEAFS.

About this clonotype: One end of the junction fails to match germline, which may point to a read error. CDR3 sequence reads: CASSPAGTSGETQYF. The CDR3 DNA is TGTGCCAGCAGCCCGGCCGGGACTAGCGGAGAGACACAGTACTTC. The chain is built from TRBV11-2 and TRBJ2-5, with 11 bases matching TRBD2. The germline gives CDR1 SGHAT, CDR2 FQNNGV. There are 15 residues in the CDR3.

In its sample, this clonotype is medium-sized. The junction departs from germline at one end; a sequencing error may be responsible. The V call is TRBV11-2, the J call TRBJ2-1, with 9 nucleotides matching TRBD2. The CDR3 is made up of 13 amino acids. Germline V gene data show CDR1 as SGHAT and CDR2 as FQNNGV. The CDR3: CASTLAGDNEQFF. CDR3 in DNA: TGTGCCAGCACCTTAGCGGGAGACAATGAGCAGTTCTTC.

Of note for this clonotype: This may be a read error: a much more frequent sequence differs by one nucleotide. The chain links TRBV6-1 to TRBJ2-5; D remains unclear. The CDR3 length is 12 residues. Germline assignment: CDR1 MNHNS and CDR2 SASEGT. The V gene lost 6 bases and the J gene lost 10 bases, with 15 bases spanning the gap. The CDR3 bases are TGTGCCAGCAGGGCAGGTGTGCAGAGCCAGTACTTC. Translation: CASRAGVQSQYF.

Remarks on this clonotype: Possible read error: a much larger clone is one base away. The chain employs TRBV6-1 and TRBJ2-7; D may be TRBD2 (5 bases). Germline V CDR1 and CDR2: MNHNS, SASEGT. CDR3 length: 15 residues. CDR3 sequence (DNA): TGTGTCAGCAGTGAAAAACTAGTAGGGAACTACGAGCAGTACTTC. As protein: CVSSEKLVGNYEQYF.

This chain links TRBV21-1 with TRBJ1-1; the DNA was not compared with TRBD1, the D call given in the table. TRBV21-1 is a listed pseudogene. CDR3 size: 15 residues. The CDR3 is CASRDRGGEKSEAFF. The CDR3 nucleotides read TGTGCCAGCCGGGACAGGGGCGGTGAGAAGTCTGAAGCTTTCTTT.

In the case of this clonotype: A much larger clone lies one base from this, so it may be a read error. The genes are TRBV29-1 and TRBJ1-2; a weak D match, TRBD1 (6 bases). The CDR3 runs to 14 residues. CDR1 is SQVTM, CDR2 ANQGSEA, per germline. The germline V and J ends were trimmed by 6 bases and 6 bases, with 20 bases remaining between them. The CDR3 here is CSVLLEQGGDGYTF. CDR3 DNA: TGCAGCGTCCTACTCGAACAGGGTGGCGATGGCTACACCTTC.

This clonotype was observed a handful of times. The chain is built from TRBV6-1 and TRBJ1-1; D is ambiguous. Per the germline V gene, CDR1 is MNHNS and CDR2 is SASEGT. The V gene lost 6 bases and the J gene lost 1 base, with 12 bases spanning the gap. There are 14 residues in the CDR3. The CDR3 DNA follows: TGTGCCAGCAGGGTATCACCGCCGAACACTGAAGCTTTCTTT. Translation: CASRVSPPNTEAFF.

With respect to this clonotype: This CDR3 fails to terminate in the conserved phenylalanine or tryptophan, so it likely reflects a read error. The chain joins TRBV4-2 to TRBJ2-6; possible D gene TRBD1, 6 bases. Germline V gene data show CDR1 as LGHNA and CDR2 as YNFKEQ. This CDR3 has 16 amino acids. The CDR3 region is CASSQDGQSGANVLTY. In nucleotides, the CDR3 is TGCGCCAGCAGCCAAGATGGACAGTCTGGGGCCAACGTCCTGACTTAC.

This clonotype was seen a handful of times. This chain connects TRBV11-2 to TRBJ2-2; no definite D call. The CDR3 sequence is 14 residues long. The V gene lost 0 bases and the J gene lost 5 bases, with 7 bases spanning the gap. The germline V gene has CDR1 SGHAT and CDR2 FQNNGV. As DNA, the CDR3 is TGTGCCAGCAGCTTAGAAGTGCAGACCGGGGAGCTGTTTTTT. This codes for CASSLEVQTGELFF. The full variable domain, in which reference TRBV11-2 and TRBJ2-2 provide the parts outside the CDR3, is EAGVAQSPRYKIIEKRQSVAFWCNPISGHATLYWYQQILGQGPKLLIQFQNNGVVDDSQLPKDRFSAERLKGVDSTLKIQPAKLEDSAVYLCASSLEVQTGELFFGEGSRLTVL.

This clonotype was picked up many times. The CDR3 nucleotides are TGTGCCAGCAGTTACTCAATCCCGGGACTAGCATCTGAAAACGAGCAGTACTTC. Its translation: CASSYSIPGLASENEQYF. This chain uses TRBV6-6 with TRBJ2-7, with 9 bases fitting TRBD2. The germline V gene encodes CDR1 MNHNY and CDR2 SVGAGI (reference sequence). There are 18 residues in the CDR3. Germline trimming cut 0 bases from V and 5 bases from J; bases unmatched to any gene: 14.